The 10 T cell receptor beta chains presented below share a single source sample, sequenced in a study of cytomegalovirus exposure and HLA in healthy donors. It was with 60 Vbeta and 13 Jbeta primers that the PCR ran. TCRdb's copy holds only in-frame clones and misses some; the assay was immunoSEQ multiplex PCR. The data show 180,000 or so clones, nearly 80% seen once. Sequencing was performed on PBMCs. The receptors derive from a man in his forties or fifties in good health and CMV-seropositive.

V and J are TRBV20-1 and TRBJ1-2, with D perhaps TRBD1 (5 bases). The CDR3 extends over 11 amino acids. Germline V CDR1 and CDR2: DFQATT, SNEGSKA (reference sequence). V lost 7 bases, J lost 5 bases, and 11 bases lay in between. The CDR3 here is CSGSREYGYTF. CDR3 in DNA: TGCAGTGGAAGCAGGGAATATGGCTACACCTTC.

CDR3: CASSRAGRTYEQYV. The CDR3 coding sequence is TGTGCCAGCTCTCGGGCAGGGAGGACTTACGAGCAGTACGTC. The chain recombines TRBV2 with TRBJ2-7; D may be TRBD2 (6 bases). Germline values: CDR1 SNHLY, CDR2 FYNNEI. The CDR3 loop spans 14 amino acids. V was cut by 8 bases and J by 4 bases, with 18 bases left in between.

The chain has TRBV5-1 and TRBJ2-2; weak D call: TRBD2 (7 bases). CDR1 is SGHRS and CDR2 is YFSETQ in the germline V gene. The germline V and J ends were trimmed by 2 bases and 1 base, with 15 bases remaining between them. The CDR3 covers 17 residues. CDR3: CASSLQRGGLNTGELFF. DNA for the CDR3: TGCGCCAGCAGCTTACAAAGGGGGGGCCTGAACACCGGGGAGCTGTTTTTT.

The chain joins TRBV5-1 to TRBJ2-1; 10 nucleotides agree with TRBD1. Germline CDR1 is SGHRS and CDR2 is YFSETQ. This CDR3 is built from 14 residues. V trimming: 7 bases; J trimming: 7 bases; junction bases outside the gene matches: 8. CDR3 amino acids: CASGGQGQGNEQFF. CDR3 DNA sequence: TGCGCCAGCGGGGGACAGGGGCAAGGGAATGAGCAGTTCTTC.

This chain uses TRBV7-6 with TRBJ1-4, with 9 bases lining up with TRBD1. CDR3 size: 18 residues. The germline gives CDR1 SGHVS, CDR2 FNYEAQ. With V trimmed by 5 bases and J by 0 bases, 10 bases remained unmatched. The chain's CDR3 is CASSPLDRGSATNEKLFF. The CDR3 DNA sequence: TGTGCCAGCAGCCCCCTTGACAGGGGGAGTGCAACTAATGAAAAACTGTTTTTT.

The chain carries TRBV5-1 and TRBJ2-5; the D gene is possibly TRBD1 (6 bases). Trimming cost V 0 bases and J 7 bases, with 7 bases left between them. This CDR3 contains 12 residues. Germline V gene sequence: CDR1 SGHRS, CDR2 YFSETQ. CDR3 residues: CASSLARGTQYF. The CDR3 DNA follows: TGCGCCAGCAGCTTGGCCAGGGGGACCCAGTACTTC.

The chain links TRBV13 to TRBJ1-2, with 7 nucleotides matching TRBD1. Looked up from germline, CDR1 is PRHDT and CDR2 is FYEKMQ (reference sequence). V trimming: 8 bases; J trimming: 0 bases; junction bases outside the gene matches: 9. The CDR3 loop spans 15 amino acids. The CDR3 DNA is TGTGCCAGCTCCGCCCGACAGGGTCCTAACTATGGCTACACCTTC. Protein sequence: CASSARQGPNYGYTF.

The chain has TRBV6-5 and TRBJ2-7; D assignment may be TRBD1 or TRBD2 (5 bases each). CDR3 length equals 14 residues. The V and J ends lost 0 bases and 7 bases respectively, with 13 bases between them. Germline V gene lookup returns CDR1 MNHEY and CDR2 SVGAGI. The CDR3 nucleotides read TGTGCCAGCAGTTACTCGGGACGGGCAGGGGAGCAGTACGTC. It translates to CASSYSGRAGEQYV.

The rearrangement uses TRBV2 and TRBJ1-1; maybe TRBD1 (5 bases). V was trimmed by 6 bases and J by 3 bases, leaving 14 bases between them. This CDR3 is built from 14 residues. Looked up from germline, CDR1 is SNHLY and CDR2 is FYNNEI. The CDR3: CASRQQDRYTEAFF. Here the CDR3 DNA reads TGTGCCAGCAGGCAACAAGACAGATACACTGAAGCTTTCTTT.

The rearrangement links TRBV7-9 to TRBJ2-5; TRBD2 is a possible D gene (5 bases). The V and J ends lost 5 bases and 7 bases respectively, with 11 bases between them. The CDR3 contains 12 residues. In germline, CDR1 is SEHNR, CDR2 FQNEAQ (reference sequence). CDR3 loop: CASSMGEGTQYF. The CDR3 bases are TGTGCCAGCAGCATGGGCGAGGGGACCCAGTACTTC.